The 18 T cell receptor beta chains listed next were all sequenced from one sample in a study of Ad26.COV2.S vaccination and SARS-CoV-2 variants. The method was immunoSEQ multiplex PCR; TCRdb's version includes in-frame clones alone and lacks a portion of them. The sample contains around 370,000 clones, about 91% of which appear only once. The sample consisted of peripheral blood, taken after recovery from COVID-19. These receptors all come from a human donor who had recovered from COVID-19.

As to this clone: This sample includes further DNA sequences coding for the same CDR3. The chain combines TRBV5-1 with TRBJ2-3; the D gene could be TRBD1 or TRBD2 (5 bases each). Germline CDR1 is SGHRS and CDR2 is YFSETQ. Trimming removed 4 bases at V and 0 bases at J, with 6 bases between. This CDR3 is 13 amino acids long. CDR3 residues: CASSGTSTDTQYF. In DNA, the CDR3 is TGCGCCAGCAGCGGGACCAGCACAGATACGCAGTATTTT.

The chain combines TRBV10-3 with TRBJ1-5; possibly TRBD1 for D (5 bases). Germline CDR1 reads ENHRY; CDR2 reads SYGVKD. The CDR3 sequence is 13 residues long. The ends were cut back, 10 bases at V and 0 bases at J, with 10 bases in the middle. The CDR3 reads CANGQNSNQPQHF. The CDR3 nucleotides read TGTGCCAACGGACAAAATAGCAATCAGCCCCAGCATTTT.

The rearrangement joins TRBV13 to TRBJ2-7, with TRBD1 matching over 9 bases. The V gene's germline CDR1 is PRHDT and CDR2 FYEKMQ (reference sequence). The CDR3 sequence is 14 residues long. Losses at the gene ends were 3 bases for V and 5 bases for J; bases not matched to a gene: 5. CDR3 protein: CASSFRDRADEQYF. CDR3 coding DNA: TGTGCCAGCAGCTTCCGGGACAGGGCCGACGAGCAGTACTTC.

The gene calls are TRBV4-1 and TRBJ1-2; D might be TRBD1 (5 bases). The CDR3 has 13 amino acids. V was pared by 3 bases and J by 4 bases, with 9 bases between. CDR1 and CDR2 from the germline V gene are MGHRA and YSYEKL. This CDR3 reads CASSQVQGYGYTF. The DNA of the CDR3 is TGCGCCAGCAGCCAGGTGCAGGGCTATGGCTACACCTTC.

This clone was recorded only once. J is TRBJ2-5 and V is TRBV28, with 7 bases fitting TRBD2. With V trimmed by 5 bases and J by 3 bases, 12 bases remained unmatched. Germline V gene lookup returns CDR1 MDHEN and CDR2 SYDVKM. CDR3 size: 16 residues. CDR3 sequence (DNA): TGTGCCAGCAGTCCCGGCCGTGGACTAGGGGAAGAGACCCAGTACTTC. This codes for CASSPGRGLGEETQYF.

The chain employs TRBV3-1 (or the pseudogene TRBV3-2) and TRBJ1-2; TRBD1 aligns across 7 bases. Germline values: CDR1 LGHDT, CDR2 YNNKEL (reference sequence). CDR3 length: 15 amino acids. The J segment lost 3 bases and the V segment lost 3 bases, leaving 7 bases of the junction unmatched. CDR3 nucleotides: TGTGCCAGCAGCCACACAGGGGAAGGTTACTATGGCTACACCTTC. It encodes CASSHTGEGYYGYTF.

V usage is TRBV6-5 and J usage is TRBJ2-5, with 11 bases aligning to TRBD2. The CDR3 totals 16 residues. Germline-derived CDR1 and CDR2 are MNHEY and SVGAGI. V lost 0 bases, J lost 5 bases, and 5 bases stayed unmatched. The CDR3 region has the DNA TGTGCCAGCAGTTACTCCCTAGCGGGGGGCAGGGAGACCCAGTACTTC. It translates to CASSYSLAGGRETQYF.

The rearrangement joins TRBV4-3 to TRBJ2-4, with 8 bases identical to TRBD2. V gave up 0 bases and J gave up 1 base; unmatched junction bases: 8. The CDR3 totals 18 residues. The germline V gene has CDR1 LGHNA and CDR2 YSLEER. The CDR3 is CASSQDPAGGAAKNIQYF. CDR3 in DNA: TGCGCCAGCAGCCAAGATCCCGCCGGGGGGGCGGCCAAAAACATTCAGTACTTC.

The chain uses TRBV27 and TRBJ1-2; 10 nucleotides align to TRBD1. This CDR3 spans 14 amino acids. Germline CDR1 is MNHEY and CDR2 is SMNVEV (reference sequence). The ends lost 6 bases at V and 5 bases at J; junction bases unmatched: 6. The CDR3 bases are TGTGCCAGCAGAAGAGGGGGACAGGGGTATGGCTACACCTTC. Translated: CASRRGGQGYGYTF.

V gene TRBV18 combines with J gene TRBJ2-5, with TRBD2 matching over 13 bases. The CDR3 covers 16 residues. With V trimmed by 3 bases and J by 2 bases, 3 bases remained unmatched. The germline V gene has CDR1 KGHSH and CDR2 LQKENI. The CDR3 protein is CASSPLTSGGQETQYF. For the CDR3, the DNA is TGTGCCAGCTCACCCCTGACTAGCGGGGGGCAAGAGACCCAGTACTTC.

V gene TRBV6-5 combines with J gene TRBJ1-3, with 9 bases aligning to TRBD1. Germline CDR1 reads MNHEY; CDR2 reads SVGAGI. V trimming: 5 bases; J trimming: 2 bases; junction bases outside the gene matches: 4. The CDR3 is made up of 15 amino acids. CDR3 nucleotide sequence: TGTGCCAGCAGTCCCCGACAGGGGGCTGGAAACACCATATATTTT. Translation: CASSPRQGAGNTIYF.

The chain employs TRBV27 and TRBJ1-5; D remains ambiguous. With 6 bases removed from V and 3 bases from J, the gap between germline ends came to 9 bases. CDR3 length: 13 amino acids. Germline lookup yields CDR1 MNHEY and CDR2 SMNVEV (reference sequence). In DNA form, the CDR3 reads TGTGCCAGCAGGGGCGGATTCAATCAGCCCCAGCATTTT. It codes for CASRGGFNQPQHF.

The rearrangement joins TRBV7-9 to TRBJ1-4; TRBD1 agrees at 10 bases. This CDR3 spans 14 amino acids. The ends lost 5 bases at V and 8 bases at J; junction bases unmatched: 5. The V gene's germline CDR1 is SEHNR and CDR2 FQNEAQ (reference sequence). This chain's CDR3 is CASSEDRGGEKLFF. CDR3 bases: TGTGCCAGCAGCGAGGACAGGGGGGGAGAAAAACTGTTTTTT.

This clone was picked up a small number of times. The identical CDR3 is also encoded by other nucleotide sequences in the sample. The chain has TRBV15 and TRBJ1-4; D unresolved. CDR1 LNHNV and CDR2 YYDKDF come from the germline V gene (reference sequence). The CDR3 has 14 residues. With 1 base removed from V and 5 bases from J, the gap between germline ends came to 8 bases. This CDR3 reads CATSRGTVNEKLFF. CDR3 DNA sequence: TGTGCCACCAGCAGAGGGACCGTGAATGAAAAACTGTTTTTT. Full variable domain (remainder filled in from reference TRBV15 and TRBJ1-4): DAMVIQNPRYQVTQFGKPVTLSCSQTLNHNVMYWYQQKSSQAPKLLFHYYDKDFNNEADTPDNFQSRRPNTSFCFLDIRSPGLGDTAMYLCATSRGTVNEKLFFGSGTQLSVL.

The chain combines TRBV5-1 with TRBJ1-1; 9 bases line up with TRBD1. Germline trimming cut 6 bases from V and 4 bases from J; bases unmatched to any gene: 7. Germline CDR1 and CDR2: SGHRS and YFSETQ. This CDR3 has 14 amino acids. CDR3 in DNA: TGCGCCAGCAACGCCGGGACAGGGCTCACTGAAGCTTTCTTT. It specifies CASNAGTGLTEAFF. The whole variable domain, remainder taken from reference TRBV5-1 and TRBJ1-1, is KAGVTQTPRYLIKTRGQQVTLSCSPISGHRSVSWYQQTPGQGLQFLFEYFSETQRNKGNFPGRFSGRQFSNSRSEMNVSTLELGDSALYLCASNAGTGLTEAFFGQGTRLTVV.

The chain has TRBV9 and TRBJ2-1; a weak D match, TRBD2 (7 bases). Germline V gene data show CDR1 as SGDLS and CDR2 as YYNGEE. This CDR3 has 18 residues. Trimming pared 1 base from V and 6 bases from J, leaving 23 bases between. DNA for the CDR3: TGTGCCAGCAGCGTAAATCCCTTTGGGAGGGGGGGCCGCAATGAGCAGTTCTTC. It encodes CASSVNPFGRGGRNEQFF.

The rearrangement links TRBV2 to TRBJ1-1; TRBD1 is a possible D gene (5 bases). Germline CDR1 SNHLY, CDR2 FYNNEI. Trimming took 8 bases from V and 0 from J, leaving 25 bases between them. The CDR3 totals 18 residues. CDR3 DNA sequence: TGTGCCAGCGTGGCGAGAGGGGCGAGTAGTTTCATGAACACTGAAGCTTTCTTT. Its translation is CASVARGASSFMNTEAFF.

The chain uses TRBV10-1 and TRBJ2-5; 8 nucleotides line up with TRBD1. In germline, CDR1 is WNHNN, CDR2 SYGVQD (reference sequence). V dropped 3 bases and J dropped 5; count of bases not matched to a gene: 8. This CDR3 comprises 15 residues. The CDR3 loop is CASSDNRGKGETQYF. In nucleotides, the CDR3 is TGCGCCAGCAGTGATAACAGGGGGAAAGGGGAGACCCAGTACTTC.